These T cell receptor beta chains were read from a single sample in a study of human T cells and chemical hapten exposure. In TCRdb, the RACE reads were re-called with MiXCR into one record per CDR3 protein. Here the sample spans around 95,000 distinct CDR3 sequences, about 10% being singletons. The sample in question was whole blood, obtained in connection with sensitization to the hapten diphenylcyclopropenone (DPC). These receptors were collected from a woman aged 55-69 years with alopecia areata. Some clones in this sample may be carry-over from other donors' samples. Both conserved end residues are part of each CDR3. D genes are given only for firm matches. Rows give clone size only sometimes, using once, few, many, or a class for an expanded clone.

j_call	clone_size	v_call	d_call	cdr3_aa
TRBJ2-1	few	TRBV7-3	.	CASSLTTGMGIDEQFF
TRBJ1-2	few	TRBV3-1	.	CASSQVYRPYGYTF
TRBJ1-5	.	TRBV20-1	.	CSAFRYSNQPQHF
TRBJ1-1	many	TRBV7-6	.	CASSLGGGEAFF
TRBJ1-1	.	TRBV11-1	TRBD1	CASSFRQGGTEAFF
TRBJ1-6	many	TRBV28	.	CASSLSRDPLHF
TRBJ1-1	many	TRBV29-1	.	CSVDRTNTEAFF
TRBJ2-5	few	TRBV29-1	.	CSVRQDPETQYF
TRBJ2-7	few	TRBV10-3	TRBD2	CAISPGGPDEQYF
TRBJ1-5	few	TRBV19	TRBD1	CASSGTGRQPQHF